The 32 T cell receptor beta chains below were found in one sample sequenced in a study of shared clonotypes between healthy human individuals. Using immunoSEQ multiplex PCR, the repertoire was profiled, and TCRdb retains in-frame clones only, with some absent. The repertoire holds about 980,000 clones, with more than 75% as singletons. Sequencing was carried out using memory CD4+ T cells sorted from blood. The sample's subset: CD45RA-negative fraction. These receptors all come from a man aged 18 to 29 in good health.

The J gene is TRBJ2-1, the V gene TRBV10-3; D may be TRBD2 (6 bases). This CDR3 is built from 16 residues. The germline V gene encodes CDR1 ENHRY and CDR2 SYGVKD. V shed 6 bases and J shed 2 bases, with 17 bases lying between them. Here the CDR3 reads CAISTPTGTPYNEQFF. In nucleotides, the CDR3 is TGTGCCATCAGCACTCCGACCGGGACTCCCTACAATGAGCAGTTCTTC.

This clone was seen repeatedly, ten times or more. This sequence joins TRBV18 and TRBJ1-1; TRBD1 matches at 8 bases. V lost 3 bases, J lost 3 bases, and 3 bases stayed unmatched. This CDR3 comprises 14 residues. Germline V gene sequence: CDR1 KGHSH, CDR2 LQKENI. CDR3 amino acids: CASSPATGDTEAFF. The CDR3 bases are TGTGCCAGCTCACCCGCGACAGGGGACACTGAAGCTTTCTTT.

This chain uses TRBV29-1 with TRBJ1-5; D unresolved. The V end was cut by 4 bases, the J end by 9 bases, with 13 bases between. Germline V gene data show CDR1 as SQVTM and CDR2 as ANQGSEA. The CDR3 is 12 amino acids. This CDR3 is CSVAEGVGPQHF. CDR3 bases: TGCAGCGTTGCGGAGGGCGTAGGGCCCCAGCATTTT. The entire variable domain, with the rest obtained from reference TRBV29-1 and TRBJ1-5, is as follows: SAVISQKPSRDICQRGTSLTIQCQVDSQVTMMFWYRQQPGQSLTLIATANQGSEATYESGFVIDKFPISRPNLTFSTLTVSNMSPEDSSIYLCSVAEGVGPQHFGDGTRLSIL.

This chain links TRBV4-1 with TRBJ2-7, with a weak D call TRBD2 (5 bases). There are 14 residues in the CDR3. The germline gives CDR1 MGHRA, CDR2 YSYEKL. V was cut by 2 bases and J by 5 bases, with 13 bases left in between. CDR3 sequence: CASSQPKSGHEQYF. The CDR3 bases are TGCGCCAGCAGCCAACCAAAAAGCGGCCACGAGCAGTACTTC.

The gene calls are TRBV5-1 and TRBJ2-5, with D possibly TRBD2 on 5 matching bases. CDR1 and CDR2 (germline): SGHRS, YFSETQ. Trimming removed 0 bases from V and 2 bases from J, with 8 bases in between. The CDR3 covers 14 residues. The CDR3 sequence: CASSLVSGQETQYF. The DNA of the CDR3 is TGCGCCAGCAGCTTGGTTTCGGGGCAAGAGACCCAGTACTTC.

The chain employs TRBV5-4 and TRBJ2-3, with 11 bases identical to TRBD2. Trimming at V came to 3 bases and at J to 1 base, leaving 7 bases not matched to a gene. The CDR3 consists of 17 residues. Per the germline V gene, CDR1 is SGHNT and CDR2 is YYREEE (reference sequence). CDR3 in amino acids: CASSSGTSGVRTDTQYF. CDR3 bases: TGTGCCAGCAGCTCCGGGACTAGCGGAGTACGCACAGATACGCAGTATTTT.

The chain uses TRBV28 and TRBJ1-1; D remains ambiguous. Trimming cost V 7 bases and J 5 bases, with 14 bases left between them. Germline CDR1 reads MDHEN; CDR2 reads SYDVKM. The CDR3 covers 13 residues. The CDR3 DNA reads TGTGCCAGCACAGCTAATCGAGGGACTGAAGCTTTCTTT. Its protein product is CASTANRGTEAFF.

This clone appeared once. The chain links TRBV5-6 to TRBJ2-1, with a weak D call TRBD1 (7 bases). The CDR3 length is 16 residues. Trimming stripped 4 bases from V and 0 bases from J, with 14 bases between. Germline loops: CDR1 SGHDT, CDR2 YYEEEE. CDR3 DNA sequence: TGTGCCAGCAGCCCAGGGGGGCGGAGCTCCTACAATGAGCAGTTCTTC. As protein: CASSPGGRSSYNEQFF. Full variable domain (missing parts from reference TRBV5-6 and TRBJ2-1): DAGVTQSPTHLIKTRGQQVTLRCSPKSGHDTVSWYQQALGQGPQFIFQYYEEEERQRGNFPDRFSGHQFPNYSSELNVNALLLGDSALYLCASSPGGRSSYNEQFFGPGTRLTVL.

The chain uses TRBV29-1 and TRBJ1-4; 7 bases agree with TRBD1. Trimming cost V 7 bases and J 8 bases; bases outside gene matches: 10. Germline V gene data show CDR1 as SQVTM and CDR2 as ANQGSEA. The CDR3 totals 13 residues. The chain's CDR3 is CSANNRGGEKLFF. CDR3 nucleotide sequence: TGCAGCGCAAACAACAGGGGAGGGGAAAAACTGTTTTTT.

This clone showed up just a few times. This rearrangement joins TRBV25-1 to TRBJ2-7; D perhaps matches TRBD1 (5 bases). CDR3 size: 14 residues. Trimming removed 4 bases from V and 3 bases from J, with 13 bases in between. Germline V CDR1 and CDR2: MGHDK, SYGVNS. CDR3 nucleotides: TGTGCCAGCAGTGTTTGGGGCAGGGACTACGAGCAGTACTTC. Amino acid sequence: CASSVWGRDYEQYF.

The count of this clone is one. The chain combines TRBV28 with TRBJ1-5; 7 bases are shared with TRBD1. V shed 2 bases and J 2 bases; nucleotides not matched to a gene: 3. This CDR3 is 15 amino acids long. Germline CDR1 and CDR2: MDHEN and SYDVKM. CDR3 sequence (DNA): TGTGCCAGCAGTTTACCGGACAGGCGCAATCAGCCCCAGCATTTT. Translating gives CASSLPDRRNQPQHF.

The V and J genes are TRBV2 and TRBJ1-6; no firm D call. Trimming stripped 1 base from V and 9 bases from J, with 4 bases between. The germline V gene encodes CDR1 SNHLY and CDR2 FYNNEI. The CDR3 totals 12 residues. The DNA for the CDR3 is TGTGCCAGCAGTGAAGGAGTTTCACCCCTCCACTTT. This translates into CASSEGVSPLHF.

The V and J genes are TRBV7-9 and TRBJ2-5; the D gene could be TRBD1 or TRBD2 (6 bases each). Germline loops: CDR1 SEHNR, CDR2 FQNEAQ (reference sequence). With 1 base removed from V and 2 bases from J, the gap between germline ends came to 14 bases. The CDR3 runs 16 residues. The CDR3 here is CASSLGRGQVQETQYF. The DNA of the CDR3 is TGTGCCAGCAGCTTAGGGAGGGGACAAGTACAAGAGACCCAGTACTTC.

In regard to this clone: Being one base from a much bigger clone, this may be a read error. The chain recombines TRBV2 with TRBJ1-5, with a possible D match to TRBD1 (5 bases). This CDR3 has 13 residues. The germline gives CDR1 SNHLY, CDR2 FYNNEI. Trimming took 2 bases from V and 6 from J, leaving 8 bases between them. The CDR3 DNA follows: TGTGCCAGCAGTGAACAGGGTCTTCAGCCCCAGCATTTT. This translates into CASSEQGLQPQHF.

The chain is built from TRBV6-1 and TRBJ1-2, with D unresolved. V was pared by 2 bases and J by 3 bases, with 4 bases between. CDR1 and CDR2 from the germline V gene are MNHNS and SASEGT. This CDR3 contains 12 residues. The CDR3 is CASSEQHYGYTF. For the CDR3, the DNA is TGTGCCAGCAGTGAACAGCACTATGGCTACACCTTC.

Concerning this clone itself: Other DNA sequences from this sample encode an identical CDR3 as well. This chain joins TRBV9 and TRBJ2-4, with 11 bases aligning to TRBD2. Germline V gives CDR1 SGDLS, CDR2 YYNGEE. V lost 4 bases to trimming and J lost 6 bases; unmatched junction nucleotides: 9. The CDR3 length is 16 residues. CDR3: CASSILAGGPGNIQYF. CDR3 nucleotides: TGTGCCAGCAGCATATTAGCGGGAGGGCCGGGAAACATTCAGTACTTC.

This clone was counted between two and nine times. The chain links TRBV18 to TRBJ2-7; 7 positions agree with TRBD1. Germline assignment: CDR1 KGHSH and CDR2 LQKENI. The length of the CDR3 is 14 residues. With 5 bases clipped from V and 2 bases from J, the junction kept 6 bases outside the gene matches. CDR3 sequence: CASSLQGMAYEQYF. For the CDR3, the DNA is TGTGCCAGCTCATTACAGGGGATGGCCTACGAGCAGTACTTC.

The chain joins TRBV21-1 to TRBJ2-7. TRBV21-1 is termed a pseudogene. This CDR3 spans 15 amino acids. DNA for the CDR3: TGTGCCAGCAGCATGTACCGGGACCATCCCTACGAGCAGTACTTC. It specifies CASSMYRDHPYEQYF.

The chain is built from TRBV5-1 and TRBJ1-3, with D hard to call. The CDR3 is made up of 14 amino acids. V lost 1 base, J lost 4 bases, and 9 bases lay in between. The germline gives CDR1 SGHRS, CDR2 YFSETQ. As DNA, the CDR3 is TGCGCCAGCAGCTTGACACTGCTCGGAAACACCATATATTTT. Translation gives CASSLTLLGNTIYF. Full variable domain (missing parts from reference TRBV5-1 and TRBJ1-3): KAGVTQTPRYLIKTRGQQVTLSCSPISGHRSVSWYQQTPGQGLQFLFEYFSETQRNKGNFPGRFSGRQFSNSRSEMNVSTLELGDSALYLCASSLTLLGNTIYFGEGSWLTVV.

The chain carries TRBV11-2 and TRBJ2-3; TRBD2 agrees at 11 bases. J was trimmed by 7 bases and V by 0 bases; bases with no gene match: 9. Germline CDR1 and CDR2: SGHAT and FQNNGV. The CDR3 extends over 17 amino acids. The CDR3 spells CASSLERASGRPYTQYF. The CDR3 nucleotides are TGTGCCAGCAGCTTAGAAAGGGCTAGCGGGAGGCCTTATACGCAGTATTTT.

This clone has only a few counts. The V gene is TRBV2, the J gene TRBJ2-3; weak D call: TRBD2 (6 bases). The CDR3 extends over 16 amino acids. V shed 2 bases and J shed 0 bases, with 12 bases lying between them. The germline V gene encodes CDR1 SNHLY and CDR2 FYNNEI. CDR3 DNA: TGTGCCAGCAGTGAACTTCGGGGGACGAGCACAGATACGCAGTATTTT. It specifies CASSELRGTSTDTQYF.

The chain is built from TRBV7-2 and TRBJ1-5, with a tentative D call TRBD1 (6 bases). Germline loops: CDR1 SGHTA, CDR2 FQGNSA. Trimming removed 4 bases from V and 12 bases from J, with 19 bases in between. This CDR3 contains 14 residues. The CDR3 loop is CASSSTFRVGGQHF. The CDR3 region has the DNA TGTGCCAGCAGCTCGACTTTTAGGGTAGGGGGCCAGCATTTT.

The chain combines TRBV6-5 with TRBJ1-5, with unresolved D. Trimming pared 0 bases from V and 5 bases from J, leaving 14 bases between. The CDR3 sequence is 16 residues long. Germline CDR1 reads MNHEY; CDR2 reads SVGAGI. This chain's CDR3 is CASSYSFNQRDQPQHF. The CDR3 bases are TGTGCCAGCAGTTACTCGTTCAATCAAAGGGATCAGCCCCAGCATTTT.

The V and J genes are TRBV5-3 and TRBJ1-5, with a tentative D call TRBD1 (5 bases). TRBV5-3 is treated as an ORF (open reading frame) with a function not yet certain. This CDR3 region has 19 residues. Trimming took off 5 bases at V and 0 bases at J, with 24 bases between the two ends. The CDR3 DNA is TGTGCCAGAAGTTTTAATCCACCTCGTGGGGGACGTAGCAATCAGCCCCAGCATTTT. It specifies CARSFNPPRGGRSNQPQHF.

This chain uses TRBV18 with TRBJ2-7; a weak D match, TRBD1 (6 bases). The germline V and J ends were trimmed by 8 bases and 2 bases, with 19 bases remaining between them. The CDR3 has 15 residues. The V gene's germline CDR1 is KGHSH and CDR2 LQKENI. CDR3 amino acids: CASASTRTEPYEQYF. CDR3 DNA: TGTGCCAGCGCGAGTACACGGACAGAACCCTACGAGCAGTACTTC.

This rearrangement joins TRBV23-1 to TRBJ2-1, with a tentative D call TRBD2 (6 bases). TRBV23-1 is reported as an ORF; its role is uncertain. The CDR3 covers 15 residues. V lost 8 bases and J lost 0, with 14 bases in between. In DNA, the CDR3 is TGCGCCAGCGATCCGGGAGCGAGCTCCTACAATGAGCAGTTCTTC. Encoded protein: CASDPGASSYNEQFF.

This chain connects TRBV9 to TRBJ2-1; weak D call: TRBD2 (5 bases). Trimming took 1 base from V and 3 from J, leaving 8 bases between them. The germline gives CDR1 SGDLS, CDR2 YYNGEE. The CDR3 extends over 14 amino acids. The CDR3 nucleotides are TGTGCCAGCAGCGTATCCCGGGACTACAATGAGCAGTTCTTC. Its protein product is CASSVSRDYNEQFF.

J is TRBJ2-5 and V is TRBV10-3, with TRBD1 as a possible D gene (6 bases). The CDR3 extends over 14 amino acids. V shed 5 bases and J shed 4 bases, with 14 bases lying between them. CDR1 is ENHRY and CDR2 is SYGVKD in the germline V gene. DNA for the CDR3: TGTGCCATCAGTATTTCAGGGGCGGTAGAGACCCAGTACTTC. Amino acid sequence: CAISISGAVETQYF.

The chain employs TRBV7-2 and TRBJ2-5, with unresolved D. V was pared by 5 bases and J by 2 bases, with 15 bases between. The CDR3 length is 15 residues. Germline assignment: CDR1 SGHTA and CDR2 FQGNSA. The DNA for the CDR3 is TGTGCCAGCAGCCCGGGCCTAGGGCCTCAAGAGACCCAGTACTTC. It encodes CASSPGLGPQETQYF.

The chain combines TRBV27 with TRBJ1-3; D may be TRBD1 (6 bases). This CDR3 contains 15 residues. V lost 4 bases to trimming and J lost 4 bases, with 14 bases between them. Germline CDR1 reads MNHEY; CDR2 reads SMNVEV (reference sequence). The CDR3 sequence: CASSWSGAKGNTIYF. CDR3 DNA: TGTGCCAGCAGTTGGTCAGGGGCGAAAGGAAACACCATATATTTT.

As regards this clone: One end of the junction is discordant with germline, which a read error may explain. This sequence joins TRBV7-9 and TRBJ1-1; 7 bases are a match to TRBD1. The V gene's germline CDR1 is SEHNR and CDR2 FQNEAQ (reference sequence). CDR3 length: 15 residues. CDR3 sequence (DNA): TGCCCCTTGCATTGGGGCACACAGGGGCACACTGAAGCTTTCTTT. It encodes CPLHWGTQGHTEAFF.

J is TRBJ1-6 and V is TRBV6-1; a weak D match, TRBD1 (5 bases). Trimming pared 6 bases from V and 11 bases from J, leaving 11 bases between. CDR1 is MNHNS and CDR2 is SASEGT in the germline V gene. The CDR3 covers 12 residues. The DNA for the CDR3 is TGTGCCAGCAGGGAGGACACGCCACCCCTCCACTTT. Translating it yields CASREDTPPLHF.